These 14 T cell receptor beta chains came from one sample sequenced in a study of cytomegalovirus exposure and HLA in healthy donors. The PCR contained 60 Vbeta and 13 Jbeta primers. The repertoire was sequenced with immunoSEQ multiplex PCR; TCRdb's copy has only in-frame clones and lacks some. The sample lists about 200,000 clones; 79% were seen once. The sequenced sample was PBMCs. The receptor source for this set is a girl under 18 in good health and CMV-seropositive.

The gene calls are TRBV4-3 and TRBJ1-1; 10 bases fit TRBD1. Trimming took 4 bases from V and 6 from J; bases not matched to a gene: 11. CDR3 length equals 16 residues. Germline lookup yields CDR1 LGHNA and CDR2 YSLEER. The CDR3 DNA sequence: TGCGCCAGCAGCCCGAGCCGGACAGGGGGGGTGCCTGAAGCTTTCTTT. Translating it yields CASSPSRTGGVPEAFF.

The rearrangement links TRBV5-1 to TRBJ2-1; TRBD2 matches 10 bases. J was trimmed by 4 bases and V by 0 bases; bases with no gene match: 4. The length of the CDR3 is 16 residues. From germline, CDR1 is SGHRS and CDR2 YFSETQ. This CDR3 reads CASSLGTSGGYNEQFF. CDR3 DNA sequence: TGCGCCAGCAGCTTGGGGACTAGCGGAGGGTACAATGAGCAGTTCTTC. Full variable domain (outside the CDR3, taken from reference TRBV5-1 and TRBJ2-1): KAGVTQTPRYLIKTRGQQVTLSCSPISGHRSVSWYQQTPGQGLQFLFEYFSETQRNKGNFPGRFSGRQFSNSRSEMNVSTLELGDSALYLCASSLGTSGGYNEQFFGPGTRLTVL.

This clone came up a few times. This chain links TRBV11-2 with TRBJ2-5; D possibly corresponds to TRBD1 (6 bases). Germline V gene data show CDR1 as SGHAT and CDR2 as FQNNGV. V gave up 8 bases and J gave up 5 bases, with 18 bases separating them. The CDR3 is made up of 14 amino acids. The CDR3 reads CASQLTRGVETQYF. The DNA for the CDR3 is TGTGCCAGCCAACTTACCAGGGGTGTCGAGACCCAGTACTTC.

The chain couples TRBV4-1 to TRBJ2-1, with a possible D match to TRBD1 (6 bases). The V end was cut by 1 base, the J end by 9 bases, with 10 bases between. The CDR3 spans 13 residues. CDR1 is MGHRA, CDR2 YSYEKL, per germline. The CDR3 nucleotides read TGCGCCAGCAGCCAAGGGGGGCATAGTGAGCAGTTCTTC. Translation: CASSQGGHSEQFF.

V and J are TRBV15 and TRBJ2-5, with a weak D call TRBD1 (5 bases). This CDR3 has 15 amino acids. The V end was cut by 0 bases, the J end by 5 bases, with 13 bases between. The germline V gene has CDR1 LNHNV and CDR2 YYDKDF (reference sequence). DNA of the CDR3: TGTGCCACCAGCAGAGACAAGAGTGCAGGGGAGACCCAGTACTTC. This sequence encodes CATSRDKSAGETQYF.

The gene calls are TRBV6-1 and TRBJ2-3, with D perhaps matching TRBD2 (6 bases). Trimming cost V 2 bases and J 5 bases, with 14 bases left between them. CDR3 size: 15 residues. Germline V CDR1 and CDR2: MNHNS, SASEGT. The CDR3 coding sequence is TGTGCCAGCAGTGAATTGGTGGGGGAGGTAGATACGCAGTATTTT. This sequence encodes CASSELVGEVDTQYF.

The gene calls are TRBV30 and TRBJ1-1; D perhaps matches TRBD1 (6 bases). Trimming stripped 0 bases from V and 5 bases from J, with 13 bases between. Germline CDR1 reads GTSNPN; CDR2 reads SVGIG (reference sequence). This CDR3 has 14 amino acids. In DNA form, the CDR3 reads TGTGCCTGGAGTGTAAAAGGGGGTTGGACTGAAGCTTTCTTT. Its protein product is CAWSVKGGWTEAFF. Combining the CDR3 with reference TRBV30 and TRBJ1-1 gives the whole variable domain SQTIHQWPATLVQPVGSPLSLECTVEGTSNPNLYWYRQAAGRGLQLLFYSVGIGQISSEVPQNLSASRPQDRQFILSSKKLLLSDSGFYLCAWSVKGGWTEAFFGQGTRLTVV.

The genes are TRBV10-3 and TRBJ2-7; a weak D match, TRBD1 (6 bases). Germline values: CDR1 ENHRY, CDR2 SYGVKD. This CDR3 has 12 amino acids. V gave up 7 bases and J gave up 6 bases, with 13 bases separating them. The CDR3 loop is CAITGQFGEQYF. As DNA, the CDR3 is TGTGCCATCACCGGACAGTTCGGCGAGCAGTACTTC.

This clone was seen a few times. The CDR3 DNA reads as TGCGCCAGCAGCCAAGGTGTTTACAGGGGAGGACATAATTCACCCCTCCACTTT. Amino acid sequence: CASSQGVYRGGHNSPLHF. The gene calls are TRBV4-1 and TRBJ1-6; 7 bases fit TRBD1. The length of the CDR3 is 18 residues. After removal of 1 base from V and 5 bases from J, the junction contained 11 bases not matched to a gene. Germline-derived CDR1 and CDR2 are MGHRA and YSYEKL.

The chain links TRBV11-3 to TRBJ2-3; 10 bases map to TRBD2. The junction had 7 bases not matched to a gene; V was cut back by 5 bases and J by 2 bases. The CDR3 covers 16 residues. Germline V gene lookup returns CDR1 SGHNT and CDR2 YENEEA. The CDR3 is CASSKRAGGLTDTQYF. CDR3 coding DNA: TGTGCCAGCAGCAAACGAGCGGGGGGGCTCACAGATACGCAGTATTTT.

This chain connects TRBV19 to TRBJ1-6, with TRBD1 matching 9 bases. J gave up 6 bases and V 3 bases, and 9 bases lay outside the gene matches. The CDR3 length is 17 residues. From germline, CDR1 is LNHDA and CDR2 SQIVND (reference sequence). CDR3 region: CASSMWTGTGFNSPLHF. CDR3 coding DNA: TGTGCCAGTAGTATGTGGACCGGGACAGGGTTTAATTCACCCCTCCACTTT. Drawing the rest from reference TRBV19 and TRBJ1-6, the complete variable domain is DGGITQSPKYLFRKEGQNVTLSCEQNLNHDAMYWYRQDPGQGLRLIYYSQIVNDFQKGDIAEGYSVSREKKESFPLTVTSAQKNPTAFYLCASSMWTGTGFNSPLHFGNGTRLTVT.

This chain connects TRBV7-6 to TRBJ1-2, with D perhaps TRBD1 (5 bases). The CDR3 spans 15 residues. The germline V and J ends were trimmed by 1 base and 0 bases, with 9 bases remaining between them. The V gene's germline CDR1 is SGHVS and CDR2 FNYEAQ. CDR3 DNA sequence: TGTGCCAGCAGCTTAGAGACAGAGCCTAACTATGGCTACACCTTC. Encoded protein: CASSLETEPNYGYTF.

The genes are TRBV15 and TRBJ1-2; weak D call: TRBD1 (6 bases). The CDR3 is made up of 14 amino acids. CDR1 and CDR2 (germline): LNHNV, YYDKDF (reference sequence). V lost 1 base and J 7 bases, leaving 13 bases between the germline ends. CDR3 amino acids: CATSRGGQGAGYTF. The CDR3 DNA is TGTGCCACCAGCAGAGGGGGGCAGGGTGCTGGCTACACCTTC.

This clone has a handful of counts. This chain links TRBV7-2 with TRBJ1-1; the D gene is possibly TRBD1 (5 bases). Trimming shortened V by 6 bases and J by 1 base, and 15 bases separated the two germline ends. The CDR3 totals 15 residues. CDR1 and CDR2 (germline): SGHTA, FQGNSA. CDR3 sequence (DNA): TGTGCCAGCAGTTATCGACAGATTACGAACACTGAAGCTTTCTTT. Protein sequence: CASSYRQITNTEAFF. The full variable domain, with the rest looked up from reference TRBV7-2 and TRBJ1-1, is GAGVSQSPSNKVTEKGKDVELRCDPISGHTALYWYRQSLGQGLEFLIYFQGNSAPDKSGLPSDRFSAERTGGSVSTLTIQRTQQEDSAVYLCASSYRQITNTEAFFGQGTRLTVV.